The clone carrying this TCR beta chain was detected only once. Its antigen remains unidentified. The sample comes from a study of beta chain features in type 1 diabetes. Study-level results: When Type 1 diabetes patients were examined, their TCRB CDR3s proved moderately but significantly shorter in all four CD4+ subsets.

Sequencing targeted expressed TCRB transcripts, as all isolated RNA had been reverse transcribed. Assay: immunoSEQ multiplex PCR; the TCRdb copy retains only in-frame clones and omits some. The repertoire includes about 70,000 clones, more than 45% of them detected once, and around 0.72% sits in the top ten. Germline loops: CDR1 SGHDT, CDR2 YYEEEE. The V segment lost 4 bases and the J segment 5 bases; nucleotides outside the gene matches: 6. The CDR3 length is 15 residues. V gene TRBV5-6 combines with J gene TRBJ1-4, with TRBD1 matching 9 bases. The sequenced sample consisted of central memory CD4+ T cells from blood. The sequence was collected from a young man with type 1 diabetes. CDR3 loop: CASSPEGTGNEKLFF. Here the CDR3 DNA reads TGTGCCAGCAGCCCAGAAGGGACAGGGAATGAAAAACTGTTTTTT.